The source of this TCR beta chain is a study of cytomegalovirus exposure and HLA in healthy donors. With 60 Vbeta and 13 Jbeta primers, the PCR was carried out. TCRdb keeps only in-frame clones here, not all; method: immunoSEQ multiplex PCR. This table holds some 150,000 clones, 70% to 80% found once. Germline values: CDR1 MNHEY, CDR2 SMNVEV (reference sequence). V was pared by 4 bases and J by 3 bases, with 16 bases between. There are 15 residues in the CDR3. Findings and limits, study-wide: Reportedly, HLA-A and HLA-B alleles of most subjects were accurately predicted from TCR beta.

Notes on this clone: Its antigen remains unidentified.

The TCR comes from a woman aged 45-59 years in good health and CMV-seronegative. The V gene is TRBV27, the J gene TRBJ2-7, with a weak D call TRBD2 (6 bases). The sample consisted of PBMCs. CDR3 nucleotide sequence: TGTGCCAGCAGTTCACCGGGGGAGGCCCTCTACGAGCAGTACTTC. It encodes CASSSPGEALYEQYF.